The clone carrying this T cell receptor beta chain came up many times. The antigen remains unidentified. The data are from a study of regulatory T cells in long-lasting Graves disease. As for the study in general: Graves' patients with a new diagnosis had received antithyroid drugs under 3 months. Study outcomes and limitations: Accuracy may have suffered from the small sample size.

V was clipped by 1 base and J by 7 bases, with 11 bases between them. This CDR3 is built from 14 residues. Arm-PCR of CDR3 regions and iRepertoire HTBI primers were the basis on which TCR beta libraries were built. Methods used by the authors: Spanning all samples, the identified segments comprised roughly 66 TRBV and more than 11 TRBJ. Using its own MiXCR run on the multiplex PCR reads, TCRdb lists one record per CDR3 protein. TCRdb, not the authors, supplied the V and J calls. Of approximately 310,000 distinct CDR3 sequences listed, over 15% are singletons. Time point meaning: newly diagnosed GD, antithyroid drugs for less than 3 months. PBMC RNA served as the TCR library source. Patients of an endocrinology department in Xi'an, China, were included.

The material was peripheral blood mononuclear cells (PBMCs), obtained at new diagnosis, from a patient treated with antithyroid drugs. J is TRBJ1-5 and V is TRBV12-3 or TRBV12-4; no firm D call. The source is a female donor with Graves disease. In nucleotides, the CDR3 is TGTGCCAGCAGTTTAGGTGGGAAAGGACAGCCCCAGCATTTT. Amino acid sequence: CASSLGGKGQPQHF.